This is a list of T cell receptor beta chains from one sample in a study of OX40 agonist ivuxolimab in advanced cancers. The repertoire was sequenced with immunoSEQ multiplex PCR; TCRdb's copy has only in-frame clones and lacks some. The sample records approximately 40,000 clones, around nine tenths being singletons. Sequencing used CD4+ or CD8+ T cells sorted from blood, obtained in a trial of the OX40 agonist ivuxolimab. These TCRs come from an adult with an advanced solid tumor such as melanoma, head and neck, liver or kidney cancer. CDR3s include the opening cysteine and the closing phenylalanine or tryptophan. The order of the fields is J gene, D gene, clone size, V gene, CDR3 DNA, CDR3 protein. D genes are given only for firm matches. Not all rows give a size; the values are once, few, many and, for expanded clones, a class.

TRBJ2-2	TRBD1	.	TRBV11-3	TGTGCCAGCAGCGGAGGACAGGGAAGGGCCGGGGAGCTGTTTTTT	CASSGGQGRAGELFF
TRBJ1-5	TRBD1	.	TRBV7-8	TGTGCCAGCAGCTTAGTGACAGGGGGCGGCAATCAGCCCCAGCATTTT	CASSLVTGGGNQPQHF
TRBJ2-7	TRBD2	.	TRBV19	TGTGCCAGTAGCCCCAAGGGACTAGCGGGGTCCGAGCAGTACTTC	CASSPKGLAGSEQYF
TRBJ2-3	TRBD1	.	TRBV7-9	TGTGCCAGCAGCTTAGATTTAGACAGGGATCCCACAGATACGCAGTATTTT	CASSLDLDRDPTDTQYF
TRBJ2-2	.	.	TRBV6-5	TGTGCCAGCACAGTTGGACCAAACACCGGGGAGCTGTTTTTT	CASTVGPNTGELFF
TRBJ1-1	.	few	TRBV29-1	TGCAGCGCCTTGAAGGGGGAAGCTTTCTTT	CSALKGEAFF
TRBJ1-4	.	.	TRBV9	TGTGCCAGCAGTCCGACCGCAACTAATGAAAAACTGTTTTTT	CASSPTATNEKLFF
TRBJ1-5	TRBD1	few	TRBV4-2	TGTGCCAGCAGCCAAGGAACAGGGGAGGGCAATCAGCCCCAGCATTTT	CASSQGTGEGNQPQHF
TRBJ2-1	TRBD1	few	TRBV19	TGTGCCAGTGGGACAGGGATCTACAATGAGCAGTTCTTC	CASGTGIYNEQFF
TRBJ1-1	.	.	TRBV19	TGTGCCAGTAGTCGATCTGTCGTCACTGAAGCTTTCTTT	CASSRSVVTEAFF
TRBJ1-1	.	.	TRBV10-2	TGCGCCAGCACCCAGAACACTGAAGCTTTCTTT	CASTQNTEAFF
TRBJ2-1	TRBD1	.	TRBV11-3	TGTGCCAGCAGCTTAGGGCCGGGACAGGGGAATGAGCAGTTCTTC	CASSLGPGQGNEQFF
TRBJ2-1	TRBD2	.	TRBV7-9	TGTGCCAGCAGATCGACTAGCGGGGCTTACAATGAGCAGTTCTTC	CASRSTSGAYNEQFF
TRBJ2-7	TRBD1	once	TRBV7-2	TGTGCCAGCAGCACCGAAATCCTCCACAGGGGAGAATTCTACGAGCAGTACTTC	CASSTEILHRGEFYEQYF
TRBJ1-2	.	.	TRBV4-2	TGTGCCAGCAGCCAAGATAGGGGGGTGAACTATGGCTACACCTTC	CASSQDRGVNYGYTF
TRBJ1-2	TRBD1	.	TRBV28	TGTGCCAGCAGTCTCCCCCCGCCGGGACAGGTTGGATATGGCTACACCTTC	CASSLPPPGQVGYGYTF
TRBJ2-1	.	.	TRBV6-5	TGTGCCAGCAGTTACTCACGGGGGTGGGAGCAGTTCTTC	CASSYSRGWEQFF
TRBJ2-7	TRBD2	.	TRBV4-1	TGCGCCAGCAGCCAAGGTACTACAGCGGGAGGCCCCTACGAGCAGTACTTC	CASSQGTTAGGPYEQYF
TRBJ1-1	TRBD1	.	TRBV13	TGTGCCAGCAGCTTACGGACAGGGTCGAACACTGAAGCTTTCTTT	CASSLRTGSNTEAFF
TRBJ1-1	.	.	TRBV6-6	TGTGCCAGCAGTGACCCGGACAGTCGCGAAGCTTTCTTT	CASSDPDSREAFF
TRBJ1-2	TRBD1	.	TRBV15	TGTGCCACCAGCACTGACAGGGGGTCTAACTATGGCTACACCTTC	CATSTDRGSNYGYTF
TRBJ2-1	.	.	TRBV7-9	TGTGCCAGCAGCTTACAGACTATCTACAATGAGCAGTTCTTC	CASSLQTIYNEQFF
TRBJ2-7	TRBD1	large	TRBV19	TGTGCCAGTAGTATCTCCGGGACAGGGGATCAGTACGAGCAGTACTTC	CASSISGTGDQYEQYF
TRBJ1-5	.	.	TRBV28	TGTGCCAGCAGTTTGAGGCAGGTAAATCAGCCCCAGCATTTT	CASSLRQVNQPQHF
TRBJ2-7	TRBD2	.	TRBV11-3	TGTGCCAGCAGCCCCCATAGCGGGAGGGCTGTCTACGAGCAGTACTTC	CASSPHSGRAVYEQYF
TRBJ1-1	.	.	TRBV5-1	TGCGCCAGCAGCTTGGTGGGGGAGGGGAGTGAAGCTTTCTTT	CASSLVGEGSEAFF
TRBJ1-4	.	.	TRBV5-5	TGTGCCAGCAGCCCTCACGTAGGGGGGCGGAGTGAAAAACTGTTTTTT	CASSPHVGGRSEKLFF
TRBJ2-1	.	.	TRBV27	TGTGCCACCCGAAGTTGGGGACTGGAGAACAATGAGCAGTTCTTC	CATRSWGLENNEQFF
TRBJ2-1	TRBD2	.	TRBV28	TGTGCCAGCAGTTTTTCCGGGACTAGCGGGTGGAATGAGCAGTTCTTC	CASSFSGTSGWNEQFF
TRBJ1-5	TRBD1	.	TRBV15	TGTGCCACCAGCGCCACTACAGGGGGAGCGGGCCAGCCCCAGCATTTT	CATSATTGGAGQPQHF